This T cell receptor (beta chain) was identified in a study of blood T cells in healthy people across ages. Primers used in a second PCR of roughly 6 to 12 cycles were a sample-barcoded 5' primer and a J-beta primer mix. All cDNA molecules were each tagged by a template-switch adaptor with 12 random nucleotides. One entry per CDR3 protein, called by TCRdb with MiXCR from the 5' RACE reads. Among 750,000 to 850,000 distinct CDR3 sequences listed, just under 25% were seen once. V lost 11 bases to trimming and J lost 7 bases, with 17 bases between them. This CDR3 contains 12 residues. These same data were also listed under a study on T cells of mothers and their children.

The receptor's source is a boy aged 5-17 years in good health. The material sequenced was blood. The chain employs TRBV12-3 or TRBV12-4 and TRBJ2-5, with D tentatively TRBD2 (5 bases). The CDR3 DNA is TGTGCCCGCACGCTAGCCGGCCGGACCCAGTACTTC. This sequence encodes CARTLAGRTQYF.